Listed below are T cell receptor beta chains from one sample, sequenced in a study of identical twins. TCRdb processed the 5' RACE reads anew with MiXCR; each CDR3 protein has one entry. The sample includes some 790,000 distinct CDR3 sequences, over 15% of them seen just once. This sample was shared with a second study, whose subject was T cells expressing NK-cell markers.

Material: PBMCs. These TCRs come from a woman between 18 and 30 years old in good health. CDR3s leave out the opening cysteine and the closing phenylalanine or tryptophan.

J gene | V gene | CDR3 protein
TRBJ1-1 | TRBV20-1 | SASWVAGPEEAF
TRBJ2-3 | TRBV5-1 | ASSFNDLRDTQY
TRBJ2-7 | TRBV6-1 | ASRPGTGGEQY
TRBJ2-5 | TRBV20-1 | SSGTGAQEVQY
TRBJ1-6 | TRBV20-1 | SARDPTRDRESPLH
TRBJ2-5 | TRBV7-2 | ASSVMSRGETQY
TRBJ2-7 | TRBV5-1 | ASQVSQGGSYEQY
TRBJ1-5 | TRBV10-3 | AISESNGRFNQPQH
TRBJ1-2 | TRBV7-9 | ASSQGQRGDDYGYT
TRBJ2-2 | TRBV20-1 | SARDHRSGAGGELF
TRBJ2-1 | TRBV2 | ASKGQGALYEQF
TRBJ2-7 | TRBV30 | AWSAHSYEQY
TRBJ2-1 | TRBV18 | ASSPRTGDNEQF
TRBJ2-7 | TRBV12-3/TRBV12-4 | ASSWTSGGSKY
TRBJ1-3 | TRBV27 | ASSSTGTDTIY
TRBJ2-3 | TRBV20-1 | SARGGSHTDTQY
TRBJ2-3 | TRBV20-1 | SVAGGRSQDTQY
TRBJ2-1 | TRBV4-2 | ASSPLANEQF
TRBJ1-1 | TRBV9 | ASSVVVWQGAEAF
TRBJ2-7 | TRBV7-6 | ASSLGGTSGSYEQY
TRBJ2-1 | TRBV7-9 | ASSGGPSEQF
TRBJ1-1 | TRBV20-1 | SARDGGSGGRAF
TRBJ1-1 | TRBV7-3 | ASSLNPRTGPNTEAF
TRBJ2-3 | TRBV5-1 | ASSLVNLGDTQY
TRBJ2-4 | TRBV15 | ATSRDRPLAKNIQY
TRBJ1-1 | TRBV29-1 | SVYGGDRAETEAF
TRBJ2-2 | TRBV6-1 | ASTAQGDATGELF
TRBJ1-1 | TRBV12-3/TRBV12-4 | ASSLGTIWEAF
TRBJ2-3 | TRBV5-1 | ASRGRALGTDTQY
TRBJ2-1 | TRBV7-2 | AISQLAGNYEQF
TRBJ2-5 | TRBV5-5 | ASSLMVLETQY
TRBJ2-2 | TRBV5-1 | ASSLIGTGTTGELF
TRBJ2-7 | TRBV5-6 | ASSLGGLGLHYEQY
TRBJ2-7 | TRBV7-2 | ASRWDSLEQY
TRBJ2-7 | TRBV5-5 | ASSLYGNEQY
TRBJ2-3 | TRBV7-9 | ASSQTRVQY
TRBJ2-2 | TRBV6-1 | ASTSTGTGELF
TRBJ2-7 | TRBV20-1 | SARDHRVYEQY
TRBJ1-5 | TRBV6-1 | ASSVPQGDQPQH
TRBJ1-2 | TRBV7-2 | ASSGSRGQYGGYT
TRBJ1-1 | TRBV6-1 | ASSRHGNTEAF
TRBJ2-6 | TRBV15 | ATSRDQANVLT
TRBJ1-5 | TRBV12-3/TRBV12-4 | ASSLVPGSFQPQH
TRBJ2-2 | TRBV5-1 | ASSQGTATGELF
TRBJ1-1 | TRBV12-3/TRBV12-4 | ASSFRTVMNTEAF
TRBJ2-6 | TRBV20-1 | SAKTPGAGANVLT
TRBJ2-7 | TRBV20-1 | SARGNTVYEQY
TRBJ2-6 | TRBV29-1 | SATKWDRESGANVLT
TRBJ2-4 | TRBV20-1 | SARDLLAGGLGVKNIQY
TRBJ1-2 | TRBV27 | ASSPAGADGYT
TRBJ2-7 | TRBV7-9 | ASSLDPRLSYEQY
TRBJ2-3 | TRBV4-3 | ASSQEWTDTFDTQY
TRBJ2-7 | TRBV20-1 | SASYQGISYEQY
TRBJ2-1 | TRBV27 | ASGSNGDEYNEQF